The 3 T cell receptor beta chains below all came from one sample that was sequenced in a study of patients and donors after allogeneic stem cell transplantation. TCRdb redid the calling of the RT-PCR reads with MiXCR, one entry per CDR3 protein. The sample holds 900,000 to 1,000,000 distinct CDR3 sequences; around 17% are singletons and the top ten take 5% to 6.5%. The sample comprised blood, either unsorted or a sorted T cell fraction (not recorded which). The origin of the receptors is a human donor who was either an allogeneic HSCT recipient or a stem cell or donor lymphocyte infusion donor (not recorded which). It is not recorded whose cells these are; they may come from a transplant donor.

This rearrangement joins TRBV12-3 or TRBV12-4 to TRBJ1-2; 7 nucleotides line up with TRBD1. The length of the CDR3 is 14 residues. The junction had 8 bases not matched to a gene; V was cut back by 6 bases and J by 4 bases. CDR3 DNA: TGTGCCAGCAGACGGGGACAGACCCCCTATGGCTACACCTTC. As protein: CASRRGQTPYGYTF.

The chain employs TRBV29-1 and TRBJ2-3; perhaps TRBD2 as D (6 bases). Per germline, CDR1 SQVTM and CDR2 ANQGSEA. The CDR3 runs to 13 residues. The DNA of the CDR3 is TGCAGTGCCCACGGGACTAGCACAGATACGCAGTATTTT. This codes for CSAHGTSTDTQYF.

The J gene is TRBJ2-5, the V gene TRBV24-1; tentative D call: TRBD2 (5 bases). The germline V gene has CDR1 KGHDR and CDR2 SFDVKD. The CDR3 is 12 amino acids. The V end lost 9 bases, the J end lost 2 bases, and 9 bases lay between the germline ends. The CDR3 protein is CATGDYQETQYF. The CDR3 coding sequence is TGTGCCACCGGCGACTATCAAGAGACCCAGTACTTC.